A selection of T cell receptor beta chains follows, all from one sample in a study of blood T cells in healthy people across ages. MiXCR, applied by TCRdb to the 5' RACE reads, yields one record per CDR3 protein. The sample includes around 800,000 distinct CDR3 sequences, around 43% seen only once; the top ten take about 21%. Sequenced sample: blood. Every receptor here comes from a man in his 60s in good health. CDR3s include the opening cysteine and the closing phenylalanine or tryptophan. A D gene is named only where the DNA matches it firmly. Size is omitted from some rows. Given values are once, few, many or a class for expanded clones.

d_call	v_call	clone_size	j_call	cdr3_nt	cdr3_aa
NA	TRBV6-2/TRBV6-3	few	TRBJ2-3	TGTGCCAGCAGTCGGGACACCGCTAGCACAGATACGCAGTATTTT	CASSRDTASTDTQYF
NA	TRBV9	few	TRBJ1-4	TGTGCCAGCAGCGTTGGGGGGGTTTCAAGTGAAAAACTGTTTTTT	CASSVGGVSSEKLFF
TRBD1	TRBV12-3/TRBV12-4	NA	TRBJ2-5	TGTGCCAGCAAGACGACAGGGGCGATAGAGACCCAGTACTTC	CASKTTGAIETQYF
TRBD1	TRBV5-1	few	TRBJ2-7	TGCGCCAGCAGCGGACTGACAGGGACCTCCTTCAACGAGCAGTACTTC	CASSGLTGTSFNEQYF
NA	TRBV4-3	NA	TRBJ2-1	TGCGCCAGCAGCCAAGATGGTGTCGGGAGTGCTCAAGAGACCCAGTTCTTC	CASSQDGVGSAQETQFF
NA	TRBV28	NA	TRBJ1-6	TGTGCCAGCACCTCCCCCAAGAGGCGGGCCACCTATAATTCACCCCTCCACTTT	CASTSPKRRATYNSPLHF
TRBD1	TRBV18	NA	TRBJ2-5	TGTGCCAGCTCACCAATTACAGGGGGAGAGACCCAGTACTTC	CASSPITGGETQYF
TRBD1	TRBV7-2	many	TRBJ2-3	TGTGCCAGCAGCCCCGGGACAGGGCACACAGATACGCAGTATTTT	CASSPGTGHTDTQYF
TRBD1	TRBV6-2/TRBV6-3	few	TRBJ2-6	TGTGCCAGCAGCCGGGACAGAACCTCTGGGGCCAACGTCCTGACTTTC	CASSRDRTSGANVLTF
TRBD1	TRBV5-1	NA	TRBJ2-1	TGCGCCAGCAGCCCCCTCCGGGACAGGGTAGGAGAGCAGTTCTTC	CASSPLRDRVGEQFF
NA	TRBV12-3/TRBV12-4	NA	TRBJ2-7	TGTGCCAGCAGTTTAGCCGGGCCCTCCTGGGAGCAGTACTTC	CASSLAGPSWEQYF
NA	TRBV30	NA	TRBJ2-1	TGTGCCTGGAGTGAGGATTCCTACAATGAGCAGTTCTTC	CAWSEDSYNEQFF
TRBD1	TRBV6-5	NA	TRBJ1-1	TGTGCCAGCAGCTCCGGACAGGCCCGGGCTGAAGCTTTCTTT	CASSSGQARAEAFF
NA	TRBV6-5	NA	TRBJ1-1	TGTGCCAGCAGGACGGACGGTATGAACACTGAAGCTTTCTTT	CASRTDGMNTEAFF
TRBD2	TRBV12-3/TRBV12-4	few	TRBJ2-3	TGTGCCAGCAGTTTGTCAGGCACTAGCGGGGTTACAGATACGCAGTATTTT	CASSLSGTSGVTDTQYF
NA	TRBV4-1	NA	TRBJ2-6	TGCGCCAGCAGCCAACGCGGAGGGGGCTCTGGGGCCAACGTCCTGACTTTC	CASSQRGGGSGANVLTF
NA	TRBV20-1	few	TRBJ2-4	TGCAGTGCCCCAAGGGTGTCCTACAATGAGCAGTACTTC	CSAPRVSYNEQYF
NA	TRBV20-1	few	TRBJ2-3	TGCAGTGCTAGAGATCCTAGGACTAGCACAGATACGCAGTATTTT	CSARDPRTSTDTQYF